This T cell receptor beta chain was observed in a study of technical replicates of blood from several donors. Generated by immunoSEQ multiplex PCR, the TCRdb table keeps only in-frame clones and is missing some. The repertoire includes 75,000 to 95,000 clones, over 90% of them detected once, and roughly 0.25% sits in the top ten. This clonotype was obtained from a human donor in good health. Sample: T cells isolated from PBMCs.

Here the CDR3 reads CASSESRGPNEQYF. The CDR3 nucleotides are TGTGCCAGCAGTGAATCAAGGGGTCCGAACGAGCAGTACTTC. The chain is built from TRBV2 and TRBJ2-7, with a tentative D call TRBD1 (5 bases). With 2 bases removed from V and 5 bases from J, the gap between germline ends came to 13 bases. From germline, CDR1 is SNHLY and CDR2 FYNNEI. The CDR3 contains 14 residues.